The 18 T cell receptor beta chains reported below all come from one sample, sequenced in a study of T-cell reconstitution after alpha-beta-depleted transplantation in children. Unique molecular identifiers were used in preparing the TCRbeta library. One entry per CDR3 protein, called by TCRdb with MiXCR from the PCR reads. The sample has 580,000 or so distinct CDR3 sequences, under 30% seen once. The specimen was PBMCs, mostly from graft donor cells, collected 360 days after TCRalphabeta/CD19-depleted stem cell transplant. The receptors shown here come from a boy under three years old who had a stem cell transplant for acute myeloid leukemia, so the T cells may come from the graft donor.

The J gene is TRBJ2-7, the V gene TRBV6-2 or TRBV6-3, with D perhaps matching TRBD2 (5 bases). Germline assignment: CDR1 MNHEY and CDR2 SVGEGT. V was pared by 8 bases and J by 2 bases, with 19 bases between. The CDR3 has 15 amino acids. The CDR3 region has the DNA TGTGCCAGCGAAAAGGAAGCGGACCTACCCTACGAGCAGTACTTC. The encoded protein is CASEKEADLPYEQYF.

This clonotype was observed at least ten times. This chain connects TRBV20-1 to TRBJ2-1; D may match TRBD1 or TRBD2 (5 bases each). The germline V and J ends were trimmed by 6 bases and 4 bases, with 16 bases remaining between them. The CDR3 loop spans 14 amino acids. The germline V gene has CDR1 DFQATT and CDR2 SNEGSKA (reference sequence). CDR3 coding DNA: TGCAGTGCACCCACGGGGCCAGCTTACAATGAGCAGTTCTTC. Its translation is CSAPTGPAYNEQFF.

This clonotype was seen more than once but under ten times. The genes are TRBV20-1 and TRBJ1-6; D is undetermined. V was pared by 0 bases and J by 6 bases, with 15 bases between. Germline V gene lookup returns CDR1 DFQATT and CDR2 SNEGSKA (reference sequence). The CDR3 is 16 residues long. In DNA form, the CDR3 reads TGCAGTGCTAGAGATGAAGGGCCAGGACTTAATTCACCCCTCCACTTT. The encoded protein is CSARDEGPGLNSPLHF.

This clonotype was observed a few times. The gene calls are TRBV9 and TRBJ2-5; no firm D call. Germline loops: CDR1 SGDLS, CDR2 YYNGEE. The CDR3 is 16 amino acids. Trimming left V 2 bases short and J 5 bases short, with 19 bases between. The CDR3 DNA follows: TGTGCCAGCAGCGTCGCAACAGCTGCAGGTCGGGAGACCCAGTACTTC. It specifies CASSVATAAGRETQYF.

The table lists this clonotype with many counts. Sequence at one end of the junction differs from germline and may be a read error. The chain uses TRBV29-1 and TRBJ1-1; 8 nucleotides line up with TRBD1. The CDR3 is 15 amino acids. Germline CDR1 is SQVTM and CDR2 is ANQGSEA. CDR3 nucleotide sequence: TGCAGTGTTGACAGGGGTGGCTTATGGAACGCTGAAGCTTTCTTT. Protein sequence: CSVDRGGLWNAEAFF.

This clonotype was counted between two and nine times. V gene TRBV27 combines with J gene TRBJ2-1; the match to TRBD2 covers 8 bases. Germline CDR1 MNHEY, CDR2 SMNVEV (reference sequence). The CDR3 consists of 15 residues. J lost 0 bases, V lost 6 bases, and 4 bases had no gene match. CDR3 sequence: CASRVAGSSYNEQFF. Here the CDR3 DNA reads TGTGCCAGCAGGGTAGCGGGGAGCTCCTACAATGAGCAGTTCTTC.

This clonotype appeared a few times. The CDR3 is CASSLNRGLYEQYV. Written as DNA, the CDR3 is TGTGCCAGCAGTTTAAACAGGGGGCTCTACGAGCAGTACGTC. The chain couples TRBV28 to TRBJ2-7; 9 nucleotides match TRBD1. The CDR3 sequence is 14 residues long. From germline, CDR1 is MDHEN and CDR2 SYDVKM. After removal of 2 bases from V and 3 bases from J, the junction contained 2 bases not matched to a gene.

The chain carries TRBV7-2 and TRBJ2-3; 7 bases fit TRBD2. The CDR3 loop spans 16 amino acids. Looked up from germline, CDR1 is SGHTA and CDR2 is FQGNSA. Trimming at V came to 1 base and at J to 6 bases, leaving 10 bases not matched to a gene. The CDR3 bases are TGTGCCAGCAGCTTAGGGTGGCGTATGCGGGGGGATACGCAGTATTTT. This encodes CASSLGWRMRGDTQYF.

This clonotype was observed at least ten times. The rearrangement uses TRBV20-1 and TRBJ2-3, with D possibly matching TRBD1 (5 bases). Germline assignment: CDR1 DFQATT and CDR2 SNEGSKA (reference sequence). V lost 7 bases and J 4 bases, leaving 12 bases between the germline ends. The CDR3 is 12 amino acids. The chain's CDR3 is CSGGASSDTQYF. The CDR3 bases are TGCAGTGGGGGCGCTTCGTCAGATACGCAGTATTTT.

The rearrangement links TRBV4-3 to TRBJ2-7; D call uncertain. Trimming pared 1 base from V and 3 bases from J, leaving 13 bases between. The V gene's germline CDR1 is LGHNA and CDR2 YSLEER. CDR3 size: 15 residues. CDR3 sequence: CASSQGVQIVYEQYF. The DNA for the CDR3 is TGCGCCAGCAGCCAAGGAGTACAGATTGTCTACGAGCAGTACTTC.

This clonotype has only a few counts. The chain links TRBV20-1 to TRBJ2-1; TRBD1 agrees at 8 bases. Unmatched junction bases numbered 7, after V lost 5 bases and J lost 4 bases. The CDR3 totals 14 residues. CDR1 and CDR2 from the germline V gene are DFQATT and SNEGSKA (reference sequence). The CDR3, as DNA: TGCAGTGCTGGTGACAGGGGAGTATACAATGAGCAGTTCTTC. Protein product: CSAGDRGVYNEQFF.

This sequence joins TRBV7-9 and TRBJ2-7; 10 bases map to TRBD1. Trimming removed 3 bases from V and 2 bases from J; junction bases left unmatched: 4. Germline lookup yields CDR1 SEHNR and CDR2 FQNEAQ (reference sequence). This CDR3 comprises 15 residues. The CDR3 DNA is TGTGCCAGCAGCTTGTCCGGGACAGGGGCCTACGAGCAGTACTTC. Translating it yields CASSLSGTGAYEQYF.

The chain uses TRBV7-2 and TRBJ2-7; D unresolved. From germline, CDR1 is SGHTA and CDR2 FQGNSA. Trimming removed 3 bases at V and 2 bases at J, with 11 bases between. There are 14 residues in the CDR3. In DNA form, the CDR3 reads TGTGCCAGCAGCTTGAATCCAGGAACCTACGAGCAGTACTTC. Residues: CASSLNPGTYEQYF.

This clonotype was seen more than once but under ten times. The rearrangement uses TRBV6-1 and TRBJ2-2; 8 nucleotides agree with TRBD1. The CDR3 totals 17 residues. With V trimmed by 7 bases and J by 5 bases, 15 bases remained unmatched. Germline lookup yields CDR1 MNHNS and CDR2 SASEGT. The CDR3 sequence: CASIPYPDRVGTGELFF. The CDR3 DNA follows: TGTGCCAGCATCCCCTACCCGGACAGGGTTGGGACCGGGGAGCTGTTTTTT.

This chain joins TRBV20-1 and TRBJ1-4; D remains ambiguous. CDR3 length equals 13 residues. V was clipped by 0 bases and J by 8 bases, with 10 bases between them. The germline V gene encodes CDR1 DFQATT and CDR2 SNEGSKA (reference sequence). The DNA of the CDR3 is TGCAGTGCTAGAGATGGAGCAACGGAAAAACTGTTTTTT. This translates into CSARDGATEKLFF.

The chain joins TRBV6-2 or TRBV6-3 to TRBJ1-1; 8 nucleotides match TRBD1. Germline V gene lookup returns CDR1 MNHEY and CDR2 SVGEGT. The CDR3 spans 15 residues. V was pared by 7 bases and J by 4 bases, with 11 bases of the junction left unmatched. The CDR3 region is CASTHDRGASTEAFF. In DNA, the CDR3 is TGTGCCAGCACCCACGACAGGGGCGCGAGCACTGAAGCTTTCTTT.

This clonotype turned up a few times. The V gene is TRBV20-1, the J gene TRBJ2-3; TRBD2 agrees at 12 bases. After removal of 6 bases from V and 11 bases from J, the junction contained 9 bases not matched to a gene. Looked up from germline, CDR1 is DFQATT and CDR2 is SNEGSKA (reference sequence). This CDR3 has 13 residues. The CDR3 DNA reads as TGCAGTGCCACACTCTCGACTAGCGGGGGGCAGTATTTT. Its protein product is CSATLSTSGGQYF.

This CDR3 is CASPPVTRALNEQFF. The CDR3 DNA is TGTGCCAGCCCTCCCGTTACTAGGGCCCTCAATGAGCAGTTCTTC. The rearrangement links TRBV3-1 to TRBJ2-1; maybe TRBD2 (5 bases). The CDR3 consists of 15 residues. The ends were cut back, 8 bases at V and 6 bases at J, with 20 bases in the middle. Germline CDR1 reads LGHDT; CDR2 reads YNNKEL (reference sequence).